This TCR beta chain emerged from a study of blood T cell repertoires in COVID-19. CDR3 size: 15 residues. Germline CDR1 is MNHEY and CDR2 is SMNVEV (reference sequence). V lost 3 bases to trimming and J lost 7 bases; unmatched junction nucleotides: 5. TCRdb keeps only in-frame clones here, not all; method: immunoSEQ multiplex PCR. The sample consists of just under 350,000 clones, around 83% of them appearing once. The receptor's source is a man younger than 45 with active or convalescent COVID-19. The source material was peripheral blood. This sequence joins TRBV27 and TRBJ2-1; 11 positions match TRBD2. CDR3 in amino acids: CASSFLAGGPNEQFF. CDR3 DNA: TGTGCCAGCAGTTTTTTAGCGGGAGGGCCGAATGAGCAGTTCTTC.